This T cell receptor (beta chain) was documented in a study of blood T cell repertoires in COVID-19. Across the whole study: COVID-19 samples collected from the United States, Italy and Spain covered acute and convalescent phases.

This clone was counted a few times. As handled by the study authors: Estimated nucleated cell counts came from reference gene primer amplification. This table comes from immunoSEQ multiplex PCR, and its TCRdb copy is limited to in-frame clones, with some not included. V and J calls and clone size follow that table, whereas D and trimming were derived from the DNA. Among nearly 350,000 clones listed, roughly nine tenths were seen once. Germline CDR1 MGHDK, CDR2 SYGVNS. Trimming removed 5 bases from V and 6 bases from J, with 13 bases in between. The CDR3 is 13 residues long. The sequencing input was PBMCs or T cells enriched from blood (not recorded which). This chain links TRBV25-1 with TRBJ1-1, with D possibly TRBD1 on 6 matching bases. This receptor was obtained from a woman aged 25-40 years who had recovered from COVID-19. For the CDR3, the DNA is TGTGCCAGCAGTATGCGGACAGACGCTGAAGCTTTCTTT. Its translation: CASSMRTDAEAFF.